This TCR beta chain derives from a study of OX40 agonist ivuxolimab in advanced cancers. For the study in its entirety: Ivuxolimab was a fully human IgG2 agonistic monoclonal antibody targeting the costimulatory receptor OX40 (CD134). Intravenous ivuxolimab was administered to patients every 2 weeks at six dose levels: 0.01, 0.1, 0.3, 1.5, 3 and 10 mg/kg. Among the 50 to 55 dose-escalation patients, 19 had hepatocellular carcinoma, around 15 melanoma, 9 renal cell carcinoma and 9 head and neck cancer. A male proportion of 82.7% and a mean age of around 60 years, ranging from about 23 to 79, were recorded for the dose-escalation cohort. Prior anti-PD-1, anti-PD-L1 or anti-CTLA-4 therapy was permitted, and checkpoint inhibitors had been received by about two fifths of dose-escalation patients. Three dose-escalation patients achieved partial responses, one with hepatocellular carcinoma and two with cutaneous melanoma. The point of sequencing TCRbeta in the periphery was to test whether ivuxolimab changed TCR sequence diversity and drove clonal T-cell expansion. The paper covers the monotherapy dose-escalation part of the phase I ivuxolimab trial, which included N of about 50 patients. General study outcomes and caveats: After ivuxolimab, CD8+ T cells had more expanded clones than CD4+ T cells on average. At doses of 0.1 to 3.0 mg/kg, clonal expansion of both CD4+ and CD8+ T cells in blood was seen between baseline and week 6. The antigen specificity of the peripheral T cells that underwent clonal expansion was not determined. Low levels of normalized T-cell clonal expansion were also seen in some patients who did not respond. Partial responders in the 0.1-3.0 mg/kg groups had among the lowest normalized peripheral clonal expansion, especially among CD8+ T cells.

The trial excluded patients who had a history of autoimmune disease or who were on systemic immunosuppression. Peripheral blood for TCR sequencing was drawn from every dose cohort at baseline, at cycle 4 day 1 and at cycle 7 day 1. The samples were taken from a phase I, first-in-human, multicenter, open-label dose-escalation trial of ivuxolimab. Adults with locally advanced or metastatic head and neck squamous cell, hepatocellular, melanoma or renal cell carcinoma were enrolled in the trial. CD4+ and CD8+ T cells were sorted separately from peripheral blood before TCR sequencing. This clone was counted between two and nine times. Its binding antigen is unknown. Per-base quality was not reported, and no clone a single base away is much larger than it. Genomic DNA was isolated from the sorted cells so that the TCRbeta CDR3 region could be sequenced. The immunoSEQ Assay was used to sequence the TCRbeta CDR3 regions. TCRdb's version of the immuneACCESS table is confined to in-frame rearrangements and falls short of the full clone set. An unresolved V gene accounts for under half of the shortfall where checked; the remainder is of unknown origin. This sample holds about 100,000 clones; 85% to 90% were observed only once. The ten largest clones represent 0.7% to 1% of the sample.

This TCR derives from an adult with an advanced solid tumor such as melanoma, head and neck, liver or kidney cancer. Here the sequenced sample was CD4+ or CD8+ T cells sorted from blood, taken in a trial of the OX40 agonist ivuxolimab.

The CDR3 reads CASSLEPNSPLHF. The nucleotide sequence is given as TGTGCCAGCAGCTTGGAACCTAATTCACCCCTCCACTTT. The chain is made from TRBV5-8 and TRBJ1-6; confidence is insufficient to name the D gene. Measured from the cysteine to the phenylalanine, the CDR3 is 13 residues long. This entry keeps only the CDR3 DNA: 39 bases, framed from base 1. The V end loses 0 bases and the J end loses 6 bases, and a stretch of 4 bases separates them. The germline V gene encodes CDR1 SGHTS and CDR2 YDEGEE.